This TCR beta chain comes out of a study of cytomegalovirus exposure and HLA in healthy donors. Study context: The same platform as the approximately 670 first-cohort repertoires was used for the roughly 130 validation repertoires, a later analysis reported. Study-level findings and limits: In vitro testing confirmed a few CMV-associated chains as specific for CMV antigens. The classifier, whose performance was assessed in both the original and validation cohorts, reportedly diagnosed cytomegalovirus status with high specificity and sensitivity.

The CDR3 is 14 residues long. The germline V and J ends were trimmed by 0 bases and 1 base, with 6 bases remaining between them. Germline CDR1 reads MNHEY; CDR2 reads SVGAGI. A remark on this clone: Antigen specificity is unknown.

Profiling relied on immunoSEQ multiplex PCR, and the TCRdb table lists in-frame clones only, not all of them. Of 150,000 to 200,000 clones in the sample, around 89% were seen once. The specimen sequenced was PBMCs. This receptor was identified in a man younger than 35 in good health and CMV-seronegative. V and J are TRBV6-5 and TRBJ1-1; no clear D gene. This CDR3 reads CASSYSRENTEAFF. The CDR3 DNA sequence: TGTGCCAGCAGTTACTCTCGGGAGAACACTGAAGCTTTCTTT.